These 2 T cell receptor beta chains were sequenced from one sample in a study of identical twins. One entry per CDR3 protein results from TCRdb running MiXCR on the 5' RACE reads. The sample lists fewer than 500,000 distinct CDR3 sequences; 13% to 15% were seen once. The data were also submitted as part of a second study, on yellow fever vaccine responses in identical twins.

Specimen: CD4+ T cells sorted from blood. The source of these receptors is a woman aged 18-35 years in good health.

This clonotype came up a few times. As DNA, the CDR3 is TGTGCCAGCAGCTTGGAATATTCGGGAAACACTGAAGCTTTCTTT. Its translation: CASSLEYSGNTEAFF. This rearrangement joins TRBV5-6 to TRBJ1-1; D gene ambiguous. The CDR3 contains 15 residues. The V and J ends lost 0 bases and 2 bases respectively, with 11 bases between them. The germline V gene has CDR1 SGHDT and CDR2 YYEEEE.

This clonotype showed up just a few times. This sequence joins TRBV5-1 and TRBJ2-5; TRBD2 aligns across 10 bases. The CDR3 is made up of 16 amino acids. Germline V lookup: CDR1 SGHRS, CDR2 YFSETQ. After removal of 4 bases from V and 1 base from J, the junction contained 7 bases not matched to a gene. CDR3 region: CASSPDGLAAQETQYF. CDR3 DNA sequence: TGCGCCAGCAGCCCCGATGGACTAGCGGCCCAAGAGACCCAGTACTTC.